Following are 10 T cell receptor beta chains from one sample sequenced in a study of shared clonotypes between healthy human individuals. Sequenced by immunoSEQ multiplex PCR; TCRdb stores in-frame clones only, minus some. The sample lists roughly 810,000 clones, around 96% seen once, with about 0.25% in the top ten. CD45RO-negative cells were positively selected for CCR7, leaving out terminally differentiated effector memory CD45RA+ cells. Sequencing used naive CD8+ T cells sorted from blood. Receptors originate from a man aged 25-45 years in good health.

The rearrangement joins TRBV28 to TRBJ1-5, with a possible D match to TRBD1 (6 bases). Germline V CDR1 and CDR2: MDHEN, SYDVKM. V lost 6 bases to trimming and J lost 5 bases, with 20 bases between them. The CDR3 has 16 residues. CDR3 amino acids: CASSPGQPLFYQPQHF. CDR3 sequence (DNA): TGTGCCAGCAGCCCGGGACAACCATTGTTTTATCAGCCCCAGCATTTT. Full variable domain (remainder filled in from reference TRBV28 and TRBJ1-5): DVKVTQSSRYLVKRTGEKVFLECVQDMDHENMFWYRQDPGLGLRLIYFSYDVKMKEKGDIPEGYSVSREKKERFSLILESASTNQTSMYLCASSPGQPLFYQPQHFGDGTRLSIL.

V is TRBV29-1 and J is TRBJ2-1; TRBD2 matches 15 bases. V shed 3 bases, J shed 6 bases, and the junction held 6 bases outside the gene matches. The CDR3 totals 16 residues. Per the germline V gene, CDR1 is SQVTM and CDR2 is ANQGSEA. The CDR3 bases are TGCAGCGTTGAGGGACTAGCGGGAGGCGGGCGCAATGAGCAGTTCTTC. It yields the protein CSVEGLAGGGRNEQFF.

This chain links TRBV14 with TRBJ1-4; D is ambiguous. V was clipped by 3 bases and J by 0 bases, with 8 bases between them. Per the germline V gene, CDR1 is SGHDN and CDR2 is FVKESK. The CDR3 sequence is 15 residues long. The CDR3 spells CASSHISATNEKLFF. The CDR3 DNA follows: TGTGCCAGCAGCCATATTTCCGCAACTAATGAAAAACTGTTTTTT.

This sequence joins TRBV5-4 and TRBJ2-5; tentatively, D is TRBD1 (6 bases). Trimming stripped 0 bases from V and 4 bases from J, with 13 bases between. The CDR3 contains 15 residues. Germline-derived CDR1 and CDR2 are SGHNT and YYREEE (reference sequence). The CDR3 DNA is TGTGCCAGCAGCTTGGTCGGCAGGGGCAGAGAGACCCAGTACTTC. As protein: CASSLVGRGRETQYF.

The rearrangement uses TRBV5-8 and TRBJ2-7; maybe TRBD1 (5 bases). CDR3 length: 14 amino acids. Germline loops: CDR1 SGHTS, CDR2 YDEGEE. V lost 1 base to trimming and J lost 5 bases, with 13 bases between them. CDR3 nucleotides: TGTGCCAGCAGCTTGTATAACAGGCCCCACGAGCAGTACTTC. Translating it yields CASSLYNRPHEQYF.

The rearrangement joins TRBV6-6 to TRBJ1-5; TRBD1 is a possible D gene (5 bases). Between the trimmed V and J ends, which lost 0 bases and 0 bases, there was a span of 9 bases. CDR3 length equals 16 residues. In germline, CDR1 is MNHNY, CDR2 SVGAGI (reference sequence). The DNA of the CDR3 is TGTGCCAGCAGTTACTCGACAGAGATTAGCAATCAGCCCCAGCATTTT. This translates into CASSYSTEISNQPQHF.

The chain combines TRBV4-3 with TRBJ2-1; 10 bases agree with TRBD2. Losses at the gene ends were 0 bases for V and 5 bases for J; bases not matched to a gene: 7. Germline V gene data show CDR1 as LGHNA and CDR2 as YSLEER. The CDR3 runs 17 residues. CDR3 bases: TGCGCCAGCAGCCAAGATCCGTCTAGCGGGAGCAACAATGAGCAGTTCTTC. This codes for CASSQDPSSGSNNEQFF.

The chain couples TRBV11-3 to TRBJ2-2; 7 nucleotides agree with TRBD1. The CDR3 has 15 residues. V was pared by 5 bases and J by 1 base, with 4 bases of the junction left unmatched. Germline V gene lookup returns CDR1 SGHNT and CDR2 YENEEA. CDR3 nucleotide sequence: TGTGCCAGCAGCGAGGACAGGATGAACACCGGGGAGCTGTTTTTT. Translating it yields CASSEDRMNTGELFF.

The chain joins TRBV2 to TRBJ1-2; 9 positions agree with TRBD1. Germline V gene data show CDR1 as SNHLY and CDR2 as FYNNEI. This CDR3 spans 13 amino acids. V lost 9 bases to trimming and J lost 7 bases; unmatched junction nucleotides: 9. CDR3 coding DNA: TGTGCCAGATGGACAGGGGTAGTCTCTGGCTACACCTTC. Translating gives CARWTGVVSGYTF. Using reference TRBV2 and TRBJ1-2 for the parts outside the CDR3, the full variable domain is EPEVTQTPSHQVTQMGQEVILRCVPISNHLYFYWYRQILGQKVEFLVSFYNNEISEKSEIFDDQFSVERPDGSNFTLKIRSTKLEDSAMYFCARWTGVVSGYTFGSGTRLTVV.

V gene TRBV27 combines with J gene TRBJ2-2; 8 nucleotides align to TRBD2. V shed 3 bases, J shed 5 bases, and the junction held 5 bases outside the gene matches. In germline, CDR1 is MNHEY, CDR2 SMNVEV (reference sequence). The CDR3 runs to 15 residues. The CDR3 protein is CASSFERELTGELFF. The CDR3 DNA reads TGTGCCAGCAGTTTCGAGCGGGAGTTAACCGGGGAGCTGTTTTTT.